The 17 T cell receptor beta chains presented below share a single source sample, sequenced in a study of cytomegalovirus exposure and HLA in healthy donors. Researchers ran the PCR with 60 Vbeta and 13 Jbeta primers. Profiled with immunoSEQ multiplex PCR; TCRdb holds only in-frame clones, not every one. The listing contains around 33,000 clones. Specimen: PBMCs. These receptors all come from a woman aged 40 to 50 in good health and CMV-seropositive.

This chain links TRBV2 with TRBJ2-7; D unclear. Trimming cost V 1 base and J 7 bases, with 8 bases left between them. Germline loops: CDR1 SNHLY, CDR2 FYNNEI. CDR3 length: 12 amino acids. CDR3 amino acids: CASSEGAGEQYF. The CDR3 DNA follows: TGTGCCAGCAGTGAAGGGGCAGGAGAGCAGTACTTC.

This chain connects TRBV28 to TRBJ1-5, with 7 bases fitting TRBD1. V was clipped by 10 bases and J by 6 bases; unmatched bases: 12. The germline CDR1 and CDR2 sequences are MDHEN and SYDVKM. The CDR3 sequence is 14 residues long. The CDR3 coding sequence is TGTGCCACCCACCAGACAGGGAAGGCTCAGCCCCAGCATTTT. It translates to CATHQTGKAQPQHF.

The chain recombines TRBV15 with TRBJ1-1; no reliable D call. The germline V and J ends were trimmed by 0 bases and 9 bases, with 14 bases remaining between them. Germline loops: CDR1 LNHNV, CDR2 YYDKDF (reference sequence). The CDR3 is 14 amino acids. Here the CDR3 reads CATSRDLSALKAFF. In DNA form, the CDR3 reads TGTGCCACCAGCAGAGACTTGTCAGCGTTGAAAGCTTTCTTT.

This rearrangement joins TRBV2 to TRBJ1-1; weak D call: TRBD1 (5 bases). Trimming shortened V by 10 bases and J by 5 bases, and 23 bases separated the two germline ends. Germline-derived CDR1 and CDR2 are SNHLY and FYNNEI. The CDR3 runs to 15 residues. As DNA, the CDR3 is TGTGCCACCGAAGAAGTTGGCAGGGCAGGGACTGAAGCTTTCTTT. Its translation is CATEEVGRAGTEAFF.

This sequence joins TRBV6-1 and TRBJ2-1, with 10 bases identical to TRBD1. V trimming: 4 bases; J trimming: 5 bases; junction bases outside the gene matches: 5. Germline-derived CDR1 and CDR2 are MNHNS and SASEGT. CDR3 length: 15 residues. CDR3 loop: CASSGQGAEDNEQFF. CDR3 nucleotide sequence: TGTGCCAGCAGTGGACAGGGGGCGGAGGACAATGAGCAGTTCTTC.

The J gene is TRBJ2-7, the V gene TRBV4-1; no firm D call. Per germline, CDR1 MGHRA and CDR2 YSYEKL. Trimming shortened V by 4 bases and J by 2 bases, and 12 bases separated the two germline ends. The CDR3 runs to 14 residues. CDR3 bases: TGCGCCAGCAGCCCCAGCCCCGACACCTACGAGCAGTACTTC. This codes for CASSPSPDTYEQYF.

The V and J genes are TRBV18 and TRBJ2-2; a weak D match, TRBD1 (5 bases). The CDR3 is made up of 13 amino acids. Germline CDR1 and CDR2: KGHSH and LQKENI. Between the trimmed V and J ends, which lost 5 bases and 5 bases, there was a span of 9 bases. Here the CDR3 DNA reads TGTGCCAGCTCAACGGACATGACCGGGGAGCTGTTTTTT. This sequence encodes CASSTDMTGELFF.

This clone ranks as medium-sized in terms of frequency. This specimen includes other DNA sequences encoding the same CDR3. This chain connects TRBV5-1 to TRBJ2-1, with D uncertain. The CDR3 consists of 14 residues. The germline V gene has CDR1 SGHRS and CDR2 YFSETQ. V was trimmed by 4 bases and J by 3 bases, leaving 11 bases between them. The CDR3 region is CASSPSGGYNEQFF. The CDR3 DNA reads TGCGCCAGCAGCCCTTCCGGTGGCTACAATGAGCAGTTCTTC.

The rearrangement links TRBV28 to TRBJ1-2; no clear D. The CDR3 sequence is 15 residues long. The germline V gene encodes CDR1 MDHEN and CDR2 SYDVKM. The V and J ends lost 5 bases and 0 bases respectively, with 13 bases between them. The CDR3 DNA is TGTGCCAGCAGTCCGGCACAGAGAACTAACTATGGCTACACCTTC. Its translation is CASSPAQRTNYGYTF.

The chain is built from TRBV19 and TRBJ1-2; D possibly corresponds to TRBD1 (6 bases). V lost 3 bases and J 4 bases, leaving 24 bases between the germline ends. From germline, CDR1 is LNHDA and CDR2 SQIVND (reference sequence). This CDR3 is built from 18 residues. The CDR3 region has the DNA TGTGCCAGTAGTATTTGGGGCTTGGGGCGACAGGCCTTCTATGGCTACACCTTC. Its protein is CASSIWGLGRQAFYGYTF.

The chain links TRBV27 to TRBJ2-5, with 7 bases identical to TRBD2. The V segment lost 6 bases and the J segment 5 bases; nucleotides outside the gene matches: 9. Germline CDR1 MNHEY, CDR2 SMNVEV (reference sequence). There are 14 residues in the CDR3. The DNA of the CDR3 is TGTGCCAGCAGACCCGTGGGGGGGGAGGAGACCCAGTACTTC. Its protein product is CASRPVGGEETQYF.

The V call is TRBV19, the J call TRBJ2-2, with 7 bases that match TRBD1. Per germline, CDR1 LNHDA and CDR2 SQIVND (reference sequence). J was trimmed by 4 bases and V by 7 bases; bases with no gene match: 6. The CDR3 runs 14 residues. The CDR3 coding sequence is TGTGCCAGTACCGGGACAGAGCGCACCGGGGAGCTGTTTTTT. It encodes CASTGTERTGELFF.

The chain links TRBV30 to TRBJ2-3; D might be TRBD1 (5 bases). The germline CDR1 and CDR2 sequences are GTSNPN and SVGIG (reference sequence). Deletions cut 2 bases from V and 0 bases from J, with 18 bases between. The CDR3 covers 17 residues. The CDR3 sequence is CAWSRGTEGLSTDTQYF. The CDR3 region has the DNA TGTGCCTGGAGTAGGGGCACGGAAGGCCTCAGCACAGATACGCAGTATTTT.

The V gene is TRBV10-3, the J gene TRBJ2-7; tentatively, D is TRBD2 (5 bases). CDR1 is ENHRY and CDR2 is SYGVKD in the germline V gene. The V end was cut by 5 bases, the J end by 7 bases, with 15 bases between. The CDR3 covers 13 residues. The CDR3 loop is CAISLVELDEQYF. The DNA for the CDR3 is TGTGCCATCAGTCTAGTCGAACTAGATGAGCAGTACTTC.

This chain connects TRBV12-1 to TRBJ2-5; whether TRBD2, the table's D call, matches the DNA was not checked. TRBV12-1 is annotated as a pseudogene. The CDR3 contains 16 residues. The CDR3 region is CASSSKDYPGEETQYF. The CDR3 nucleotides read TGTGCCAGCAGCAGTAAGGACTACCCAGGCGAAGAGACCCAGTACTTC.

The rearrangement uses TRBV19 and TRBJ1-1; D unresolved. Per germline, CDR1 LNHDA and CDR2 SQIVND (reference sequence). The CDR3 is 13 amino acids. Trimming pared 4 bases from V and 0 bases from J, leaving 6 bases between. CDR3 in amino acids: CASSRYMNTEAFF. The CDR3, as DNA: TGTGCCAGTAGTAGGTACATGAACACTGAAGCTTTCTTT.

V and J are TRBV29-1 and TRBJ2-7; TRBD1 matches 10 bases. With V trimmed by 6 bases and J by 4 bases, 6 bases remained unmatched. CDR3 length equals 13 residues. CDR1 is SQVTM and CDR2 is ANQGSEA in the germline V gene. In DNA form, the CDR3 reads TGCAGCGTGAGGACAGGGGGTGCGTACGAGCAGTACTTC. It translates to CSVRTGGAYEQYF.